One and the same sample provided the 8 T cell receptor beta chains below, sequenced in a study of blood T cell repertoires in COVID-19. Clones were sequenced by immunoSEQ multiplex PCR, and TCRdb holds only the in-frame ones, with some missing. The sample consists of more than 95,000 clones, 80% to 90% of them appearing once. The material sequenced was peripheral blood. All receptors derive from a man between 60 and 70 years old with acute or convalescent COVID-19.

The chain is built from TRBV5-1 and TRBJ2-7; 7 nucleotides line up with TRBD1. The trim removed 5 bases at V and 5 bases at J, leaving 13 bases unmatched. The CDR3 loop spans 15 amino acids. CDR1 is SGHRS and CDR2 is YFSETQ in the germline V gene. CDR3 bases: TGCGCCAGCAGTCCCGTGCACAGGGGCGAGAACGAGCAGTACTTC. This encodes CASSPVHRGENEQYF.

This clone was recorded only once. The chain recombines TRBV9 with TRBJ2-7, with D tentatively TRBD2 (6 bases). V was pared by 0 bases and J by 3 bases, with 10 bases between. The CDR3 loop spans 14 amino acids. The V gene's germline CDR1 is SGDLS and CDR2 YYNGEE. The DNA for the CDR3 is TGTGCCAGCAGCGTAGCCGGGAGCGGCTACGAGCAGTACTTC. Its translation is CASSVAGSGYEQYF.

The V gene is TRBV6-1, the J gene TRBJ2-7, with 11 bases matching TRBD2. Germline lookup yields CDR1 MNHNS and CDR2 SASEGT. The CDR3 totals 16 residues. The ends lost 4 bases at V and 0 bases at J; junction bases unmatched: 5. The CDR3 loop is CASSGLAGTFSYEQYF. CDR3 bases: TGTGCCAGCAGTGGACTAGCGGGGACCTTCTCCTACGAGCAGTACTTC.

This clone was recorded only once. This chain connects TRBV9 to TRBJ2-2; D may be TRBD2 (6 bases). Deletions cut 6 bases from V and 3 bases from J, with 15 bases between. The CDR3 covers 15 residues. The germline gives CDR1 SGDLS, CDR2 YYNGEE. The CDR3 reads CASTLGLPDTGELFF. CDR3 DNA sequence: TGTGCCAGCACCCTGGGACTCCCGGACACCGGGGAGCTGTTTTTT. Full variable domain (outside the CDR3, taken from reference TRBV9 and TRBJ2-2): DSGVTQTPKHLITATGQRVTLRCSPRSGDLSVYWYQQSLDQGLQFLIQYYNGEERAKGNILERFSAQQFPDLHSELNLSSLELGDSALYFCASTLGLPDTGELFFGEGSRLTVL.

This clone occurred once. CDR3 in amino acids: CASSEPGGDRDTQYF. The CDR3 DNA follows: TGCGCCAGCAGTGAGCCTGGGGGGGACCGGGATACGCAGTATTTT. The chain joins TRBV10-1 to TRBJ2-3; 7 bases line up with TRBD2. Germline trimming cut 2 bases from V and 6 bases from J; bases unmatched to any gene: 8. Germline CDR1 reads WNHNN; CDR2 reads SYGVQD (reference sequence). The length of the CDR3 is 15 residues.

The gene calls are TRBV4-2 and TRBJ2-1; 14 bases are shared with TRBD2. Germline V CDR1 and CDR2: LGHNA, YNFKEQ. The CDR3 loop spans 15 amino acids. The V segment lost 5 bases and the J segment 8 bases; nucleotides outside the gene matches: 5. CDR3 sequence: CASSKGLAGADEQFF. Written as DNA, the CDR3 is TGTGCCAGCAGCAAGGGACTAGCGGGAGCGGATGAGCAGTTCTTC.

V usage is TRBV7-9 and J usage is TRBJ1-1; no firm D call. This CDR3 comprises 13 residues. V gave up 8 bases and J gave up 4 bases, with 14 bases separating them. The germline gives CDR1 SEHNR, CDR2 FQNEAQ (reference sequence). The CDR3 loop is CASWEGEVTEAFF. In DNA, the CDR3 is TGTGCCAGCTGGGAGGGAGAAGTCACTGAAGCTTTCTTT. Together with reference TRBV7-9 and TRBJ1-1, the CDR3 gives the full variable domain: DTGVSQNPRHKITKRGQNVTFRCDPISEHNRLYWYRQTLGQGPEFLTYFQNEAQLEKSRLLSDRFSAERPKGSFSTLEIQRTEQGDSAMYLCASWEGEVTEAFFGQGTRLTVV.

This clone was picked up a small number of times. The J gene is TRBJ1-2, the V gene TRBV27, with TRBD1 as a possible D gene (5 bases). V lost 5 bases to trimming and J lost 7 bases, with 14 bases between them. Germline V gene sequence: CDR1 MNHEY, CDR2 SMNVEV (reference sequence). This CDR3 has 13 residues. CDR3 nucleotides: TGTGCCAGCAGTGCCCGGCAGGGAGGTGGCTACACCTTC. It specifies CASSARQGGGYTF.